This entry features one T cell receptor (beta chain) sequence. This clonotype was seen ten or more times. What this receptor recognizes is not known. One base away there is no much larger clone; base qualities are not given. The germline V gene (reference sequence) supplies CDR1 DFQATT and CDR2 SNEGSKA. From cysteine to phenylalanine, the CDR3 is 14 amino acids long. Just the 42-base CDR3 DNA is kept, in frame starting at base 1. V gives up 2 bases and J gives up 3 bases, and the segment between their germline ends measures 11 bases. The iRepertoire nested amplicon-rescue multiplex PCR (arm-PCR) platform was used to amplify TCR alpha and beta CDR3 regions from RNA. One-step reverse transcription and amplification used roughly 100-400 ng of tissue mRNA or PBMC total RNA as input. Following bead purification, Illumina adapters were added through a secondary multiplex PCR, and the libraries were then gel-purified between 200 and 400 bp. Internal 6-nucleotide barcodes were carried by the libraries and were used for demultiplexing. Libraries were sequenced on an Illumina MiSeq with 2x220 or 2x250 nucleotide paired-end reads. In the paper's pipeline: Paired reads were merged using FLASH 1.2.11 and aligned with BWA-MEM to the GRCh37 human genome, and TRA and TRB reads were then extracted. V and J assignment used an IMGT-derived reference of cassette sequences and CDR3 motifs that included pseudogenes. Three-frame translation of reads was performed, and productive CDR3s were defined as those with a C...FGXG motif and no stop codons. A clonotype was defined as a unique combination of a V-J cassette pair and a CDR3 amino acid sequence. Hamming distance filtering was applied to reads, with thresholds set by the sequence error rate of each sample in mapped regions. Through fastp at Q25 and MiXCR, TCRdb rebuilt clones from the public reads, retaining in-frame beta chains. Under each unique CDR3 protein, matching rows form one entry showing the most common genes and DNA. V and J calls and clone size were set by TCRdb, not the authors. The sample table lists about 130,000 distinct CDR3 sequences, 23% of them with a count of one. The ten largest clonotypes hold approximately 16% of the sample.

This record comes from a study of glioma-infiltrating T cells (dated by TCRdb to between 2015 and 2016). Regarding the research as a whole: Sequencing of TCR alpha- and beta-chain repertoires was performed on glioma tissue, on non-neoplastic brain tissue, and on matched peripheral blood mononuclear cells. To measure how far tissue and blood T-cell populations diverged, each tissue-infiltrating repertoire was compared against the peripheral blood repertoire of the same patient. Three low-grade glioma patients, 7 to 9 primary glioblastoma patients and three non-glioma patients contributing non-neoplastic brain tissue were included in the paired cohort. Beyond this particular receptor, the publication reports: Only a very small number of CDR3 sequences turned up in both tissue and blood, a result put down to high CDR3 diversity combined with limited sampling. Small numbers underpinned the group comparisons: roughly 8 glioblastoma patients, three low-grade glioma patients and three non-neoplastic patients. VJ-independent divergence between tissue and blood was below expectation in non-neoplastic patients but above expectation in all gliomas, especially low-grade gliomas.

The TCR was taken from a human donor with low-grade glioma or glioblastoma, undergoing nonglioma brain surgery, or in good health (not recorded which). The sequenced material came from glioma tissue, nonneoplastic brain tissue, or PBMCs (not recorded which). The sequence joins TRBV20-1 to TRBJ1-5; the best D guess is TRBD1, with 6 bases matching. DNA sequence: TGCAGTGCTAGACCGACAGGACCCAATCAGCCCCAGCATTTT. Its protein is CSARPTGPNQPQHF.